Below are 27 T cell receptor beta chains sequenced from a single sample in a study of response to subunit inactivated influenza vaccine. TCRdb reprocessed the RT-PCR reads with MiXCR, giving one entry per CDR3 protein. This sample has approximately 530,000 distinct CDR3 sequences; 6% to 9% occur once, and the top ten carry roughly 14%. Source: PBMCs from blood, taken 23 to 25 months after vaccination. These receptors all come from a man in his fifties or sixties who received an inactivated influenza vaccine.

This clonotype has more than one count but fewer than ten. In DNA form, the CDR3 reads TGTGCCATCAGGAACACAGGGTATATCGGCGGGGAGCTGTTTTTT. Protein: CAIRNTGYIGGELFF. This chain connects TRBV10-3 to TRBJ2-2; D might be TRBD1 (6 bases). The CDR3 sequence is 15 residues long. V lost 6 bases and J lost 7, with 18 bases in between. CDR1 and CDR2 (germline): ENHRY, SYGVKD.

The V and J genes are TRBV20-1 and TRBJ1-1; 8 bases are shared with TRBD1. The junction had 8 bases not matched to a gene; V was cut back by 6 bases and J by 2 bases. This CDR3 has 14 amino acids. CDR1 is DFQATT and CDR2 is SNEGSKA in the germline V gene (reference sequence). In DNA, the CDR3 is TGCAGTGCCTCAAGGACAGGGATAAACACTGAAGCTTTCTTT. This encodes CSASRTGINTEAFF.

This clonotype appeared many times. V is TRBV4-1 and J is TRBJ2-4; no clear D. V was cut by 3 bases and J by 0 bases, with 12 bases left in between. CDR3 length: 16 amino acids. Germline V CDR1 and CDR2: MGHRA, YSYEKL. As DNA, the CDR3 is TGCGCCAGCAGCCAGGGTCCGTACTTAGCCAAAAACATTCAGTACTTC. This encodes CASSQGPYLAKNIQYF.

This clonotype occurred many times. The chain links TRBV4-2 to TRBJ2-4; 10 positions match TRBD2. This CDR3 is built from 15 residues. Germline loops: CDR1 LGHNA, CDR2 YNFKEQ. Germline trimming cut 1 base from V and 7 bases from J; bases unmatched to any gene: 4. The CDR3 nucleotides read TGTGCCAGCAGCCAAGTTAAGGGACTAGCGAACATTCAGTACTTC. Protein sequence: CASSQVKGLANIQYF.

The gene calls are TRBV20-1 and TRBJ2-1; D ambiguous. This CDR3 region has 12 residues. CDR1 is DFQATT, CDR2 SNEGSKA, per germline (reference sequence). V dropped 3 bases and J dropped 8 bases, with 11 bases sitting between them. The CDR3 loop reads CSASSGVDEQFF. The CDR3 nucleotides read TGCAGTGCTAGTTCCGGTGTGGATGAGCAGTTCTTC.

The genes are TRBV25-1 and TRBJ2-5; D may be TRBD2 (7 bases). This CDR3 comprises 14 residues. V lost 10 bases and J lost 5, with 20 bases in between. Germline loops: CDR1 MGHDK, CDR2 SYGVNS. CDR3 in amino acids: CATSLGGLSETQYF. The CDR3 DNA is TGTGCCACTTCTCTGGGGGGGCTCAGTGAGACCCAGTACTTC.

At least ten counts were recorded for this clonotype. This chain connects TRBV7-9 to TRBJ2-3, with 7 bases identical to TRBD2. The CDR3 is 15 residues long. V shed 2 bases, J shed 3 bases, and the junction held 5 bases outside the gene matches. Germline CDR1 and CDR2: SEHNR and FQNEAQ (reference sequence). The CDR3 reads CASSLPQRETDTQYF. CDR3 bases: TGTGCCAGCAGCTTACCCCAGCGGGAAACAGATACGCAGTATTTT.

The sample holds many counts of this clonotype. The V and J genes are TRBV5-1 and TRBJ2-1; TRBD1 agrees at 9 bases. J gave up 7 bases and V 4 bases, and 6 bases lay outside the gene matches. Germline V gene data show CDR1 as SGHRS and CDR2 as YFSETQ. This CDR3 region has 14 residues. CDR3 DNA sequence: TGCGCCAGCAGCCCAGGACAGGGGAGGAATGAGCAGTTCTTC. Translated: CASSPGQGRNEQFF.

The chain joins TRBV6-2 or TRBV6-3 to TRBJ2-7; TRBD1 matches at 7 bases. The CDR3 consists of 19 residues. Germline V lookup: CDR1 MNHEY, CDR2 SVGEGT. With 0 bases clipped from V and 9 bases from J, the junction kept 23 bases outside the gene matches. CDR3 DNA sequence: TGTGCCAGCAGTTACTCGACAAATAGGGACAGCGGATTGGATTGGGTGCAGTACTTC. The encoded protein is CASSYSTNRDSGLDWVQYF.

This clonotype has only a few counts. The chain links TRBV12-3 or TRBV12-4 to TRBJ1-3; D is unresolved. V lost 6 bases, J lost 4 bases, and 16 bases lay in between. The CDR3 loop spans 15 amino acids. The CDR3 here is CASSPGRLSGNTIYF. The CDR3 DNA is TGTGCCAGCAGCCCTGGCAGATTGTCGGGAAACACCATATATTTT.

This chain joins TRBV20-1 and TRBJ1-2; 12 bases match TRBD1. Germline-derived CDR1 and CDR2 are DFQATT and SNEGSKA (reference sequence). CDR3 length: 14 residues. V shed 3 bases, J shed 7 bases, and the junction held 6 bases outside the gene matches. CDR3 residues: CSARDRDRGPGYTF. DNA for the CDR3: TGCAGTGCTAGGGACCGGGACAGGGGGCCTGGCTACACCTTC.

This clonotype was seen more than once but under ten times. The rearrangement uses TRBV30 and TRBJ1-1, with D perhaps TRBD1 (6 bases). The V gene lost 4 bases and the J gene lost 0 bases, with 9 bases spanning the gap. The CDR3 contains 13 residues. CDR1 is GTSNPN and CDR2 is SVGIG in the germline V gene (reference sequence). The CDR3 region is CAWNRVMNTEAFF. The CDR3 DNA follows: TGTGCCTGGAACAGGGTCATGAACACTGAAGCTTTCTTT.

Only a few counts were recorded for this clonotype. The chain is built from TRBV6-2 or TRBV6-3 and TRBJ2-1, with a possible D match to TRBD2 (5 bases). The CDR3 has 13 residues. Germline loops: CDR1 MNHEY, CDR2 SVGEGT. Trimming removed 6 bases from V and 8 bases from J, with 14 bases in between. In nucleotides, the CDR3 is TGTGCCAGCAGCACACAAGCGGCTTATGAGCAGTTCTTC. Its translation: CASSTQAAYEQFF.

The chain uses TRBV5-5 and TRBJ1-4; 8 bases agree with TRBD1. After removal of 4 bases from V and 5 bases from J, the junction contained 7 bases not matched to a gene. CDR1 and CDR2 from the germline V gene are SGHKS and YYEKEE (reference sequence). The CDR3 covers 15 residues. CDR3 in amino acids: CASSRVDRGNEKLFF. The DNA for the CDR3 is TGTGCCAGCAGCCGTGTTGACAGGGGCAATGAAAAACTGTTTTTT.

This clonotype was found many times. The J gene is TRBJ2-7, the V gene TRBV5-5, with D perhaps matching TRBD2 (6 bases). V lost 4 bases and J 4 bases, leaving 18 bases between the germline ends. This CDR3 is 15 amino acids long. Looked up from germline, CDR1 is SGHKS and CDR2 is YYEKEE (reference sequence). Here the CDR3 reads CASSPSAGRSYEQYF. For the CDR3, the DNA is TGTGCCAGCAGCCCTTCGGCCGGGAGAAGTTACGAGCAGTACTTC.

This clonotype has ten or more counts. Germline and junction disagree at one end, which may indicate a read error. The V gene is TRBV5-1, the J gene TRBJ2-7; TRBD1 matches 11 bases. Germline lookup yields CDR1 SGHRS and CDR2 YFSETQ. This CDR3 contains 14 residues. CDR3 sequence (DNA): TGTGCCAGCAGCCCCGGGACAGGGGGTTACGAGCAGTACTTC. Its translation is CASSPGTGGYEQYF.

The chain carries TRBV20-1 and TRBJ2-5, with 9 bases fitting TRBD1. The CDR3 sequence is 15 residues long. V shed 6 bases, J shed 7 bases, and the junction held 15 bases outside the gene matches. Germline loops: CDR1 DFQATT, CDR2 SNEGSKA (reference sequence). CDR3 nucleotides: TGCAGTGCACGGGACAGGGCCCAAGTACTGGGGACCCAGTACTTC. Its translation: CSARDRAQVLGTQYF.

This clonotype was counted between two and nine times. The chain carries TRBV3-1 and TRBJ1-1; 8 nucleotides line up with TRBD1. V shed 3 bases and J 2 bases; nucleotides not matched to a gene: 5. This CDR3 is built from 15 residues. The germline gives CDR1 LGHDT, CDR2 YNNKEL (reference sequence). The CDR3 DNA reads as TGTGCCAGCAGCCACAGACAGGGGACAAACACTGAAGCTTTCTTT. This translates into CASSHRQGTNTEAFF.

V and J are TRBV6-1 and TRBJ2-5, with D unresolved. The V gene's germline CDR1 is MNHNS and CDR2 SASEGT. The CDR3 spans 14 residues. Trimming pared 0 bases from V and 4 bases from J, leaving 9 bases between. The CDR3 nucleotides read TGTGCCAGCAGTGAAGCTGGATTTCGAGAGACCCAGTACTTC. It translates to CASSEAGFRETQYF.

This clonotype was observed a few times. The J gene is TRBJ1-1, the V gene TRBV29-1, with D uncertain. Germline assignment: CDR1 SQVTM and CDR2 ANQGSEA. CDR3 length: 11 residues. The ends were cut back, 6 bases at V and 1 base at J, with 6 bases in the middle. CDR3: CSVLGNTEAFF. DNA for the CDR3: TGCAGCGTCCTAGGGAACACTGAAGCTTTCTTT.

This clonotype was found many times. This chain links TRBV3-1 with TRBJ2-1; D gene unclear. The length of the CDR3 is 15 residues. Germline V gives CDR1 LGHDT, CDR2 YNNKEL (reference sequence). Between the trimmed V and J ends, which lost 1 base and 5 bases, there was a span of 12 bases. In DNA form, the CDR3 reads TGTGCCAGCAGCCAAGCGTATCACAGAAACAATGAGCAGTTCTTC. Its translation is CASSQAYHRNNEQFF.

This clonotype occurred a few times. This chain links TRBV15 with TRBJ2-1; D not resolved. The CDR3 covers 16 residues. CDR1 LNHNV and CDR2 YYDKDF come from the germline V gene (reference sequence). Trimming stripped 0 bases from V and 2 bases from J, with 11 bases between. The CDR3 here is CATSRDSGIAYNEQFF. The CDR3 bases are TGTGCCACCAGCAGAGATTCGGGTATCGCCTACAATGAGCAGTTCTTC.

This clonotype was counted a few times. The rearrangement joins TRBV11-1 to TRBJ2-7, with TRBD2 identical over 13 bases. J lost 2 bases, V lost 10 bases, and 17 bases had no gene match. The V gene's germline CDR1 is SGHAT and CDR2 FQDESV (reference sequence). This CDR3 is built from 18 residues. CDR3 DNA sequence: TGTGCCACCGGCCCTGGGACTAGCGGGATGGTTGTAGCCTACGAGCAGTACTTC. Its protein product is CATGPGTSGMVVAYEQYF.

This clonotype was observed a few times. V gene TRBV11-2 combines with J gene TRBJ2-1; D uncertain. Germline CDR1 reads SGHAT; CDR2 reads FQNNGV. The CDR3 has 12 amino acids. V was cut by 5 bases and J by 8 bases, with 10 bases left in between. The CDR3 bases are TGTGCCAGCAGCCCCCGGTGGGATGAGCAGTTCTTC. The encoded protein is CASSPRWDEQFF.

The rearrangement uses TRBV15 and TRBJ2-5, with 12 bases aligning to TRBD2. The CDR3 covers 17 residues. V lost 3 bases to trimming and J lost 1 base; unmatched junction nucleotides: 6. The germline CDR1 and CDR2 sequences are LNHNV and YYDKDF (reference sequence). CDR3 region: CATSSSSGRAFQETQYF. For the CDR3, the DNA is TGTGCCACCAGCAGTTCTAGCGGGAGGGCCTTCCAAGAGACCCAGTACTTC.

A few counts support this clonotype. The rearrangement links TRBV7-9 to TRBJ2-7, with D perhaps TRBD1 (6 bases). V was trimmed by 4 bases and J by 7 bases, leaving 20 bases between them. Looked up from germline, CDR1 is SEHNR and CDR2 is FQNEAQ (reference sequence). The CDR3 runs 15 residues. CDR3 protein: CASSSSGIGGAEQYF. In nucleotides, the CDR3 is TGTGCCAGCAGCTCATCGGGGATTGGGGGCGCGGAGCAGTACTTC.

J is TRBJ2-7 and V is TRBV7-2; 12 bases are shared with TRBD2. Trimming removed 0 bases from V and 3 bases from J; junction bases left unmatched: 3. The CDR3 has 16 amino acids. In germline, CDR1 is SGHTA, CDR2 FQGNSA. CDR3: CASSLARTSGDYEQYF. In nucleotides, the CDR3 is TGTGCCAGCAGCTTAGCCCGGACTAGCGGGGACTACGAGCAGTACTTC. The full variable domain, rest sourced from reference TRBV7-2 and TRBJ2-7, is GAGVSQSPSNKVTEKGKDVELRCDPISGHTALYWYRQSLGQGLEFLIYFQGNSAPDKSGLPSDRFSAERTGGSVSTLTIQRTQQEDSAVYLCASSLARTSGDYEQYFGPGTRLTVT.